This entry describes one T cell receptor (beta chain). This entry comes from a study of blood T cell repertoires in COVID-19. This CDR3 comprises 16 residues. Germline values: CDR1 GTSNPN, CDR2 SVGIG (reference sequence). With V trimmed by 1 base and J by 7 bases, 11 bases remained unmatched. This table comes from immunoSEQ multiplex PCR, and its TCRdb copy is limited to in-frame clones, with some not included. The repertoire holds approximately 200,000 clones, with about 85% as singletons. V is TRBV30 and J is TRBJ2-5; TRBD2 matches 11 bases. The receptor was derived from a man aged 25-40 years with acute or convalescent COVID-19. Sequenced: peripheral blood. The CDR3 nucleotides read TGTGCCTGGAGTGGAGGACTAGCGGGCCCTCTTGGGACCCAGTACTTC. It yields the protein CAWSGGLAGPLGTQYF.